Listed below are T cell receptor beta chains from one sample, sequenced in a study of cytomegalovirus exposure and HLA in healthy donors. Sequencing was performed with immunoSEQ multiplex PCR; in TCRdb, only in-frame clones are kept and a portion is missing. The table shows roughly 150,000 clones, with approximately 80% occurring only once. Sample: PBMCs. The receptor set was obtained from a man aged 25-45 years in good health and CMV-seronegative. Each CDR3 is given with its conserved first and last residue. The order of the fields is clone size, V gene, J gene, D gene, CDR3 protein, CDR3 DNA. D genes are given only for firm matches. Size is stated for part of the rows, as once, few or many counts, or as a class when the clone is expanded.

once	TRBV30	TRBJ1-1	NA	CAWSVLGQGSTEAFF	TGTGCCTGGAGTGTATTGGGGCAGGGGTCAACTGAAGCTTTCTTT
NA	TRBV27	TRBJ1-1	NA	CASNFVGGGTEAFF	TGTGCCAGCAACTTTGTGGGCGGGGGGACTGAAGCTTTCTTT
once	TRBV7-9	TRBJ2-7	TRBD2	CASSSEREVSYEQYF	TGTGCCAGCAGCTCCGAGCGGGAGGTCTCCTACGAGCAGTACTTC
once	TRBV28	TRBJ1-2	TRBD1	CASTSGQGQYGYTF	TGTGCCAGCACCTCTGGACAGGGACAATATGGCTACACCTTC
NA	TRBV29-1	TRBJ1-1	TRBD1	CSVESLPGGMNTEAFF	TGCAGCGTTGAATCCTTGCCAGGGGGCATGAACACTGAAGCTTTCTTT
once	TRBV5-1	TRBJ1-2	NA	CASSLGSEGRYGYTF	TGCGCCAGCAGCTTGGGGTCGGAGGGCCGCTATGGCTACACCTTC
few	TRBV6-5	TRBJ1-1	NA	CASSYAQGWTEAFF	TGTGCCAGCAGTTACGCACAGGGCTGGACTGAAGCTTTCTTT
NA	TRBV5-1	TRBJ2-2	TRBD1	CASSSTGGGTGELFF	TGCGCCAGCAGCTCAACAGGGGGCGGTACCGGGGAGCTGTTTTTT
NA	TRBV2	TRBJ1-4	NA	CASSELGGTNEKLFF	TGTGCCAGCAGTGAGTTGGGGGGAACTAATGAAAAACTGTTTTTT
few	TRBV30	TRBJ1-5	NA	CAWSVGAGGPQHF	TGTGCCTGGAGTGTAGGGGCCGGTGGGCCCCAGCATTTT
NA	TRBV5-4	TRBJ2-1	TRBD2	CASFRGGRAKSSYNEQFF	TGTGCCAGCTTTAGGGGCGGGAGGGCGAAGAGCTCCTACAATGAGCAGTTCTTC
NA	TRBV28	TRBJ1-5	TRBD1	CASSSPTGMGQPQHF	TGTGCCAGCAGTTCCCCGACAGGGATGGGACAGCCCCAGCATTTT
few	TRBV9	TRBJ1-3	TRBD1	CASSREGASGNTIYF	TGTGCCAGCAGCCGCGAGGGGGCCTCTGGAAACACCATATATTTT
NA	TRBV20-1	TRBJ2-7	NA	CSATRDYEQYF	TGCAGTGCTACGCGGGACTACGAGCAGTACTTC
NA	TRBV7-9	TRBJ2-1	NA	CASSLHSEEQFF	TGTGCCAGCAGCTTACATAGCGAAGAGCAGTTCTTC
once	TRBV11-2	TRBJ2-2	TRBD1	CASSLTGGGNTGELFF	TGTGCCAGCAGCTTGACAGGGGGAGGGAACACCGGGGAGCTGTTTTTT
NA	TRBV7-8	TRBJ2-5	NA	CASSLRGAGETQYF	TGTGCCAGCAGCTTACGGGGGGCGGGGGAGACCCAGTACTTC
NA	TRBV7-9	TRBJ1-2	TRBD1	CASSLKQGARSDYGYTF	TGTGCCAGCAGCTTAAAACAGGGGGCGCGGAGTGACTATGGCTACACCTTC
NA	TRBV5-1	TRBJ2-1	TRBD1	CASSLVDRGKYNEQFF	TGCGCCAGCAGCTTGGTTGACAGGGGAAAGTACAATGAGCAGTTCTTC
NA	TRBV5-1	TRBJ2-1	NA	CASSLAGGTEQFF	TGCGCCAGCAGCTTGGCCGGGGGGACAGAGCAGTTCTTC
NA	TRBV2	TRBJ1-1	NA	CASSEWGLGTEAFF	TGTGCCAGCAGTGAATGGGGGCTGGGCACTGAAGCTTTCTTT
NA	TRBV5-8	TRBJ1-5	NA	CASSPRQLSSNQPQHF	TGTGCCAGCAGCCCCCGACAGCTAAGTTCCAATCAGCCCCAGCATTTT
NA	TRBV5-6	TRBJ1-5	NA	CASSLGLSNQPQHF	TGTGCCAGCAGCTTGGGACTTAGCAATCAGCCCCAGCATTTT
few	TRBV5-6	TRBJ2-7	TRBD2	CASSLVGLAEYF	TGTGCCAGCAGCTTAGTAGGACTAGCGGAGTACTTC
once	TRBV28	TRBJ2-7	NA	CASSSPGQRAGYEQYF	TGTGCCAGCAGTTCTCCAGGACAGCGTGCTGGTTACGAGCAGTACTTC
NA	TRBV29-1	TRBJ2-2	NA	CSVSSSNTGELFF	TGCAGCGTTTCCTCGTCGAACACCGGGGAGCTGTTTTTT
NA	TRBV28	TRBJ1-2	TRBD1	CASTLTGNNYGYTF	TGTGCCAGCACCCTGACAGGGAATAACTATGGCTACACCTTC
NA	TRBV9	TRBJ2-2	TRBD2	CASSPGGALGELFF	TGTGCCAGCAGCCCCGGGGGGGCTCTCGGGGAGCTGTTTTTT
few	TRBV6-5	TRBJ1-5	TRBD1	CASSTGVSQPQHF	TGTGCCAGCAGTACAGGGGTCTCTCAGCCCCAGCATTTT
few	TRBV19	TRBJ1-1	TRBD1	CASTRDRVNTEAFF	TGTGCCAGTACTCGGGACAGGGTGAACACTGAAGCTTTCTTT
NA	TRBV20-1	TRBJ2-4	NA	CSATTSPIQYF	TGCAGTGCCACCACATCACCGATTCAGTACTTC
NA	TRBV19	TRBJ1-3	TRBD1	CASSRQGTNTIYF	TGTGCCAGTAGCCGACAGGGGACAAACACCATATATTTT
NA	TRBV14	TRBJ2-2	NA	CASSQDQRTRDTGELFF	TGTGCCAGCAGCCAAGATCAACGGACTCGGGACACCGGGGAGCTGTTTTTT
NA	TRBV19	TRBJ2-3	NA	CASSMRETGTDTQYF	TGTGCCAGTAGTATGCGGGAAACGGGGACAGATACGCAGTATTTT
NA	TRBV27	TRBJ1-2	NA	CASRSQGPEGYTF	TGTGCCAGCAGATCCCAGGGGCCGGAGGGCTACACCTTC
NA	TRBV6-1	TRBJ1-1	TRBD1	CASSVVHRGNTEAFF	TGTGCCAGCAGTGTGGTTCACAGGGGGAACACTGAAGCTTTCTTT
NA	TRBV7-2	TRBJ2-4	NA	CASSASGLWTSKNIQYF	TGTGCCAGCAGCGCAAGCGGATTGTGGACCTCGAAAAACATTCAGTACTTC
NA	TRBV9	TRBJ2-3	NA	CASSGTVSTDTQYF	TGTGCCAGCAGCGGGACAGTTAGCACAGATACGCAGTATTTT
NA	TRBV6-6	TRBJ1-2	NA	CASSSPQLSYGYTF	TGTGCCAGCAGTTCCCCCCAACTGTCATATGGCTACACCTTC
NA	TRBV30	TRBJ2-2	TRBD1	CAWSRIGQGKGPGELFF	TGTGCCTGGAGTCGGATTGGACAGGGAAAGGGTCCCGGGGAGCTGTTTTTT
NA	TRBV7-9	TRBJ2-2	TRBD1	CASSEQTGTNTGELFF	TGTGCCAGCAGCGAGCAGACAGGGACGAACACCGGGGAGCTGTTTTTT
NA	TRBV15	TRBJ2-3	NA	CATSRSPQDTQYF	TGTGCCACCAGCAGATCCCCCCAAGATACGCAGTATTTT
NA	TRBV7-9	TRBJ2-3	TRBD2	CASRSTSGGTDTQYF	TGTGCCAGCAGGTCGACTAGCGGGGGCACAGATACGCAGTATTTT
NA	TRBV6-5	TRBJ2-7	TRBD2	CASSYTGTSAYEQYF	TGTGCCAGCAGTTACACCGGGACTAGCGCATACGAGCAGTACTTC
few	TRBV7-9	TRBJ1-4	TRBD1	CASSNRRDRGPLFF	TGTGCCAGCAGTAACCGGCGGGACAGGGGGCCACTGTTTTTT
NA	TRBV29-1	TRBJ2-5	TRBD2	CSVGRGGETQYF	TGCAGCGTTGGCCGGGGAGGGGAGACCCAGTACTTC
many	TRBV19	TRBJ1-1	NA	CASSIGSGGAFF	TGTGCCAGTAGTATCGGATCGGGGGGGGCTTTCTTT
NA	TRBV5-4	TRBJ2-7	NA	CASSLRGSYEQYF	TGTGCCAGCAGCCTTCGAGGGTCCTACGAGCAGTACTTC
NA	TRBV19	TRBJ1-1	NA	CASSKERSGNTEAFF	TGTGCCAGTAGTAAGGAAAGATCGGGGAACACTGAAGCTTTCTTT
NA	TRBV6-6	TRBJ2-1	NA	CASSPGGLEQFF	TGTGCCAGCAGTCCTGGGGGACTCGAGCAGTTCTTC
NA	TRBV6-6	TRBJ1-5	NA	CASSYSQLSGNQPQHF	TGTGCCAGCAGTTACTCACAGCTTTCTGGCAATCAGCCCCAGCATTTT
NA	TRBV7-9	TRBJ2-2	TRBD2	CASSSGLAGRFNTGELFF	TGTGCCAGCAGCTCGGGACTAGCGGGCCGATTTAACACCGGGGAGCTGTTTTTT
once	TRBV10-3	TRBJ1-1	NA	CAISELQVLTEAFF	TGTGCCATCAGTGAATTACAGGTTCTCACTGAAGCTTTCTTT
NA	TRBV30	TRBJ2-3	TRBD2	CAWSKGLAGGYTDTQYF	TGTGCCTGGAGTAAGGGACTAGCGGGAGGGTACACAGATACGCAGTATTTT
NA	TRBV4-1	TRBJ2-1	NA	CASSHLRSGSYNEQFF	TGCGCCAGCAGCCACCTCCGGAGCGGCTCCTACAATGAGCAGTTCTTC
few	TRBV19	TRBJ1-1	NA	CASSTRHRGTEAFF	TGTGCCAGTAGTACGCGACACCGGGGGACTGAAGCTTTCTTT
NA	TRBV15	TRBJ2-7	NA	CATSRGGRGSHEQYF	TGTGCCACCAGCAGAGGAGGTCGAGGGAGCCACGAGCAGTACTTC
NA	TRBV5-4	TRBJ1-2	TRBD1	CASSRDRGLYGYTF	TGTGCCAGCAGCCGGGACAGGGGGTTGTATGGCTACACCTTC
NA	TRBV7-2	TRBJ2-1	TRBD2	CASSLLAGVYNEQFF	TGTGCCAGCAGCCTACTAGCGGGAGTCTACAATGAGCAGTTCTTC
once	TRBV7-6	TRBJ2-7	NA	CASSEPGSDEQYF	TGTGCCAGCAGCGAACCGGGTAGCGACGAGCAGTACTTC